This T cell receptor (beta chain) comes out of a study of beta chain features in type 1 diabetes. Study information: No patient-donor differences in age, gender, total cells or subset yield. Points from the study as a whole: A closer apparent resemblance between naive, central memory and Treg TCRB repertoires was seen in patients than in healthy donors.

Expressed TCRB transcripts were sequenced, since all the RNA that had been isolated was reverse transcribed. Only in-frame clones appear in the TCRdb table, and some are missing; sequencing was by immunoSEQ multiplex PCR. Among 300,000 to 400,000 clones listed, over 9.5% were seen once. On this clone: The antigen is unknown.

The authors took one heparinised blood draw, averaging about 116 mL, from each donor. The germline CDR1 and CDR2 sequences are MDHEN and SYDVKM. This CDR3 contains 13 residues. Between the trimmed V and J ends, which lost 7 bases and 5 bases, there was a span of 12 bases. The clonotype was recovered from a man aged 18 to 30 in good health. Sequenced: naive CD4+ T cells from blood. The J gene is TRBJ1-5, the V gene TRBV28, with D perhaps TRBD1 (6 bases). The CDR3 reads CASTQNRDQPQHF. The CDR3 DNA sequence: TGTGCCAGCACCCAGAACAGGGATCAGCCCCAGCATTTT.